This passage covers 21 T cell receptor beta chains from one sample sequenced in a study of blood T cell repertoires in COVID-19. Only in-frame clones appear in the TCRdb table, and some are missing; sequencing was by immunoSEQ multiplex PCR. The data contain approximately 440,000 clones, 87% of them singletons. Sequencing was done on a sample of PBMCs or T cells enriched from blood (not recorded which). These receptors all come from a woman aged 18 to 35 who had recovered from COVID-19.

The CDR3 sequence: CASSSPLAGSVTDTQYF. The CDR3 DNA is TGTGCCAGCAGTTCACCTCTAGCAGGCTCAGTAACAGATACGCAGTATTTT. The chain links TRBV28 to TRBJ2-3; tentative D call: TRBD2 (5 bases). With 4 bases removed from V and 3 bases from J, the gap between germline ends came to 20 bases. The length of the CDR3 is 17 residues. Germline CDR1 MDHEN, CDR2 SYDVKM.

The chain couples TRBV7-2 to TRBJ1-2; TRBD1 matches 11 bases. The CDR3 totals 14 residues. The trim removed 5 bases at V and 7 bases at J, leaving 6 bases unmatched. Germline assignment: CDR1 SGHTA and CDR2 FQGNSA. CDR3 residues: CASSRGQGAGGYTF. DNA of the CDR3: TGTGCCAGCAGCCGTGGACAGGGGGCGGGTGGCTACACCTTC.

The rearrangement links TRBV3-1 (or the pseudogene TRBV3-2) to TRBJ1-6, with D possibly TRBD1 on 5 matching bases. The V gene's germline CDR1 is LGHDT and CDR2 YNNKEL (reference sequence). CDR3 length: 13 residues. V was pared by 4 bases and J by 14 bases, with 15 bases between. CDR3 in DNA: TGTGCCAGCAGCCTAGCGGTGACAGCGGCCCTCCACTTT. This gives the protein CASSLAVTAALHF.

The chain carries TRBV18 and TRBJ2-2; possible D gene TRBD1, 6 bases. The CDR3 has 13 residues. V was pared by 8 bases and J by 7 bases, with 14 bases between. Germline V gene sequence: CDR1 KGHSH, CDR2 LQKENI. The CDR3 DNA sequence: TGTGCCAGCCAGACAGGAAATGGCGGGGAGCTGTTTTTT. Translating gives CASQTGNGGELFF.

This clone appeared once. The V and J genes are TRBV5-1 and TRBJ1-1; D is perhaps TRBD1 (6 bases). Trimming took 4 bases from V and 4 from J, leaving 23 bases between them. Germline V gene data show CDR1 as SGHRS and CDR2 as YFSETQ. The CDR3 is 17 residues long. The CDR3 sequence: CASSPGGGAVWSTEAFF. Written as DNA, the CDR3 is TGCGCCAGCAGCCCCGGAGGGGGGGCAGTTTGGTCCACTGAAGCTTTCTTT.

The chain links TRBV10-3 to TRBJ1-2; D may be TRBD1 (6 bases). Germline CDR1 reads ENHRY; CDR2 reads SYGVKD. V was shortened by 3 bases and J by 0 bases, with 11 bases between the two germline ends. The CDR3 is 15 residues long. The DNA for the CDR3 is TGTGCCATCAGTGAACGACAGGAAGCTAACTATGGCTACACCTTC. This gives the protein CAISERQEANYGYTF.

This clone was observed a single time. The chain uses TRBV5-8 and TRBJ2-7; D unclear. Germline V gene lookup returns CDR1 SGHTS and CDR2 YDEGEE. This CDR3 is built from 14 residues. V was pared by 4 bases and J by 1 base, with 12 bases between. The CDR3 here is CASSPRVSSYEQYF. In DNA, the CDR3 is TGTGCCAGCAGCCCCCGGGTTTCGTCCTACGAGCAGTACTTC.

The gene calls are TRBV20-1 and TRBJ1-1; D ambiguous. This CDR3 contains 11 residues. Trimming stripped 3 bases from V and 7 bases from J, with 9 bases between. Germline V lookup: CDR1 DFQATT, CDR2 SNEGSKA (reference sequence). CDR3: CSASPDIEAFF. The CDR3 DNA reads as TGCAGTGCTAGTCCTGACATTGAAGCTTTCTTT.

Of note for this clone: Other DNA sequences within the sample encode an identical CDR3. This chain connects TRBV18 to TRBJ2-7, with TRBD1 matching 10 bases. The CDR3 has 13 residues. Germline V gene data show CDR1 as KGHSH and CDR2 as LQKENI. Germline trimming cut 3 bases from V and 6 bases from J; bases unmatched to any gene: 2. The CDR3 DNA reads TGTGCCAGCTCACCGGGACAGGGGAGCGAGCAGTACTTC. The encoded protein is CASSPGQGSEQYF.

The V and J genes are TRBV6-7 and TRBJ1-5; perhaps TRBD1 as D (5 bases). TRBV6-7 is flagged as an ORF with uncertain function. V was cut by 0 bases and J by 0 bases, with 21 bases left in between. The CDR3 has 20 residues. As DNA, the CDR3 is TGTGCCAGCAGTTACTCACTGGGGCAGAGCTTACGGATTAGCAATCAGCCCCAGCATTTT. Translated: CASSYSLGQSLRISNQPQHF.

The chain couples TRBV7-8 to TRBJ2-1, with TRBD2 as a possible D gene (7 bases). Germline assignment: CDR1 SGHVS and CDR2 FQNEAQ. This CDR3 has 13 residues. Trimming removed 3 bases from V and 9 bases from J, with 12 bases in between. The CDR3: CASSFVGGGEQFF. In DNA form, the CDR3 reads TGTGCCAGCAGCTTCGTAGGGGGGGGTGAGCAGTTCTTC.

The rearrangement joins TRBV25-1 to TRBJ1-1, with 8 bases matching TRBD1. Germline loops: CDR1 MGHDK, CDR2 SYGVNS. The CDR3 runs to 12 residues. After removal of 7 bases from V and 4 bases from J, the junction contained 2 bases not matched to a gene. CDR3: CASNGQGTEAFF. In DNA form, the CDR3 reads TGTGCCAGCAATGGACAGGGCACTGAAGCTTTCTTT.

J is TRBJ2-5 and V is TRBV5-4; D perhaps matches TRBD2 (7 bases). The CDR3 runs 14 residues. The germline gives CDR1 SGHNT, CDR2 YYREEE (reference sequence). Trimming left V 5 bases short and J 2 bases short, with 13 bases between. The CDR3 nucleotides are TGTGCCAGCAGTCACGGGGGGCCTCAAGAGACCCAGTACTTC. Translation gives CASSHGGPQETQYF.

The chain is built from TRBV3-1 (or the pseudogene TRBV3-2) and TRBJ1-4; D perhaps matches TRBD1 (5 bases). This CDR3 region has 12 residues. Germline CDR1 reads LGHDT; CDR2 reads YNNKEL (reference sequence). Trimming removed 4 bases from V and 11 bases from J, with 11 bases in between. For the CDR3, the DNA is TGTGCCAGCAGCCCCCCCTCAGGGAAACTGTTTTTT. Translation: CASSPPSGKLFF.

CDR3 residues: CASSLTGGLLYDGYTF. The DNA of the CDR3 is TGTGCCAGCAGCCTAACTGGGGGACTCCTCTACGATGGCTACACCTTC. The chain uses TRBV7-2 and TRBJ1-2, with D tentatively TRBD1 (5 bases). Germline CDR1 reads SGHTA; CDR2 reads FQGNSA. The CDR3 is 16 residues long. Trimming stripped 5 bases from V and 6 bases from J, with 22 bases between. Based on the CDR3 plus reference TRBV7-2 and TRBJ1-2, the full variable domain is GAGVSQSPSNKVTEKGKDVELRCDPISGHTALYWYRQSLGQGLEFLIYFQGNSAPDKSGLPSDRFSAERTGGSVSTLTIQRTQQEDSAVYLCASSLTGGLLYDGYTFGSGTRLTVV.

The V gene is TRBV11-2, the J gene TRBJ2-5; D ambiguous. Trimming took 4 bases from V and 7 from J, leaving 7 bases between them. This CDR3 spans 11 amino acids. Germline V gene sequence: CDR1 SGHAT, CDR2 FQNNGV. For the CDR3, the DNA is TGTGCCAGCAGCTCCCCAGGGACCCAGTACTTC. Translation gives CASSSPGTQYF.

This clone was detected only once. This chain links TRBV7-2 with TRBJ1-1; D is perhaps TRBD1 (6 bases). V gave up 1 base and J gave up 4 bases, with 16 bases separating them. Looked up from germline, CDR1 is SGHTA and CDR2 is FQGNSA. This CDR3 contains 16 residues. The CDR3 DNA reads as TGTGCCAGCAGCTTAGGAGCTATAGGGGGGGGCACTGAAGCTTTCTTT. Its protein is CASSLGAIGGGTEAFF.

V gene TRBV10-3 combines with J gene TRBJ2-7; 8 bases match TRBD1. Germline V gene data show CDR1 as ENHRY and CDR2 as SYGVKD. V was pared by 6 bases and J by 0 bases, with 7 bases of the junction left unmatched. This CDR3 is built from 15 residues. In DNA, the CDR3 is TGTGCCATCAGGGACACAGGGGGGACCTCCTACGAGCAGTACTTC. This sequence encodes CAIRDTGGTSYEQYF.

The CDR3 reads CASTEGRETGQPQHF. DNA for the CDR3: TGTGCCAGCACCGAGGGGAGGGAGACTGGTCAGCCCCAGCATTTT. J is TRBJ1-5 and V is TRBV6-5; D may be TRBD1 (5 bases). The V end was cut by 7 bases, the J end by 6 bases, with 19 bases between. CDR3 length equals 15 residues. CDR1 and CDR2 (germline): MNHEY, SVGAGI.

The chain links TRBV30 to TRBJ2-5, with 10 bases aligning to TRBD1. The V and J ends lost 2 bases and 4 bases, in that order; junction bases with no gene match: 7. Germline loops: CDR1 GTSNPN, CDR2 SVGIG (reference sequence). There are 15 residues in the CDR3. DNA for the CDR3: TGTGCCTGGAGTCTACCGGGACAGGGGAGAGAGACCCAGTACTTC. Amino acid sequence: CAWSLPGQGRETQYF.

The chain uses TRBV5-3 and TRBJ2-5, with TRBD2 identical over 8 bases. TRBV5-3 is identified as an open reading frame with a role that is uncertain. With 0 bases clipped from V and 6 bases from J, the junction kept 13 bases outside the gene matches. The CDR3 covers 17 residues. CDR3 DNA sequence: TGTGCCAGAAGCTTGGTAATGGGGACTAGAATCGGAAAGACCCAGTACTTC. This sequence encodes CARSLVMGTRIGKTQYF.